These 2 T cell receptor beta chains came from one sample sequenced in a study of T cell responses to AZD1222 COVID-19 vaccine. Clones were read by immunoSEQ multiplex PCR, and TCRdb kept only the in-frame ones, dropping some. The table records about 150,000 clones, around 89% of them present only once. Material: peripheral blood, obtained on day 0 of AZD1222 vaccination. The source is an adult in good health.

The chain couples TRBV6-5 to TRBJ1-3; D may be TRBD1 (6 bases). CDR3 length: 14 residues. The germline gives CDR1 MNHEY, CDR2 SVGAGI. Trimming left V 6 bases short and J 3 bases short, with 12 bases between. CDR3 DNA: TGTGCCAGCAGGGCGACAGGTAGTGGAAACACCATATATTTT. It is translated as CASRATGSGNTIYF.

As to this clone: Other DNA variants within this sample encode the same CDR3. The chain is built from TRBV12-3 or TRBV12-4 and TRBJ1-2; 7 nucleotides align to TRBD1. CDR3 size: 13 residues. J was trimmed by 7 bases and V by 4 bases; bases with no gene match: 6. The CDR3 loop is CASSSQGIGGYTF. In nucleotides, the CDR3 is TGTGCCAGCAGTTCACAGGGGATTGGTGGCTACACCTTC.